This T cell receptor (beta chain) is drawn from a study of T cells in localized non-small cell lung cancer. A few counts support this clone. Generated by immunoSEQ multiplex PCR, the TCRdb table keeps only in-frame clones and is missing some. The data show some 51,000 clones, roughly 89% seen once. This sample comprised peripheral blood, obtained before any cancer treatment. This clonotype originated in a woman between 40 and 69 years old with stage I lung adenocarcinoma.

CDR3 nucleotides: TGTGCCAGTAGTATAGTCCCAGGCAATCAGCCCCAGCATTTT. Amino acids: CASSIVPGNQPQHF. The chain employs TRBV19 and TRBJ1-5; D remains unclear. V was clipped by 1 base and J by 2 bases, with 6 bases between them. Germline CDR1 is LNHDA and CDR2 is SQIVND (reference sequence). CDR3 length equals 14 residues.